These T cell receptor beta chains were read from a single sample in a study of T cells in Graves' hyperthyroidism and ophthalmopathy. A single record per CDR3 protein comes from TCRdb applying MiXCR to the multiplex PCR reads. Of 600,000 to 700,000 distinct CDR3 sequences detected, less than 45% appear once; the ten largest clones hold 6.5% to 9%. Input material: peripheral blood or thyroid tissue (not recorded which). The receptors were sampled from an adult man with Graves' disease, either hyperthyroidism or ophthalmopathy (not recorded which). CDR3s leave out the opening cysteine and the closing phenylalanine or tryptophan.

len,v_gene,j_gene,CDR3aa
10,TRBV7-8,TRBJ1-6,ASGRGDSPLH
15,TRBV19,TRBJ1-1,ASSIRGAAGAGGEAF
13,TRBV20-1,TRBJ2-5,SAREWVGRAETQY
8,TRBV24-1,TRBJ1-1,ATEMTKAF
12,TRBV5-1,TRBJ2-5,ASSLLALQETQY
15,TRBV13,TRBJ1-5,ASSNRDRDYSNQPQH
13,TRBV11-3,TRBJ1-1,ASSTRADMNTEAF
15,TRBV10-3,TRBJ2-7,AISSSLLGQGILKQY
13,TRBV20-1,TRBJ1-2,SAQNRDRGMSGYT
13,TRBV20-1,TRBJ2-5,SASGGGGVQETQY
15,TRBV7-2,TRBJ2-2,ASSGHRDYARTGELF
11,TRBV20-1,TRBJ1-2,SAFWELNYGYT
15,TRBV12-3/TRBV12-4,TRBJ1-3,ASSLVAGQLSGNTIY
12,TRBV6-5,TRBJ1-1,ASSSPSRNTEAF
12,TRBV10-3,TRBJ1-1,AIRRDSMNTEAF
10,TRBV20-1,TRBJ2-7,SASVGTNEQY
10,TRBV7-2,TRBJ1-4,ASSNRNEKLF
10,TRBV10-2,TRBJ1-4,ASSAQGEKLF
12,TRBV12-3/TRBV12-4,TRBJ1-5,ASSYRVGNQPQH
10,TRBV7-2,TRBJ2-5,ASSWREETQY
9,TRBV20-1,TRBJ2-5,SARQEETQY
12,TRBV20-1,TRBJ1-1,SATQGNVNTEAF
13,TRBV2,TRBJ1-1,ASSEAAGGDTEAF
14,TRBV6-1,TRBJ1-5,ASSATGMGANQPQH
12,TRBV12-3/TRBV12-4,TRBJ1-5,ASSLRDNNQPQH
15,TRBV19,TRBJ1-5,ASSLDRGLNGNQPQH
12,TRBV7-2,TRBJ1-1,ASRRTGMNTEAF
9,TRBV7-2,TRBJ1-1,ASSTGESAF
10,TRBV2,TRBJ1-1,ASKEGNTEAF
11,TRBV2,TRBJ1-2,ASHPGQNYGYT
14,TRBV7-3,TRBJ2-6,ASSGRGGYGANVLT
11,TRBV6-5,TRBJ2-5,AVTGTHPETQY
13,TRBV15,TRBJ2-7,ATSPGTGSADTQY
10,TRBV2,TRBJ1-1,ARDLGSTEAF
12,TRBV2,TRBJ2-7,ASSEIAGYYEQY